Here is one T cell receptor (beta chain) with its context. The identical CDR3 is also encoded by other nucleotide sequences in the sample. In the original analysis: Using reference gene primer amplification, nucleated cell counts were estimated. Here immunoSEQ multiplex PCR was the method, and the copy in TCRdb shows in-frame clones only, minus some. The V and J calls and clone size come from that table; D and trimming were worked out from the DNA. The sample has approximately 130,000 clones, 86% seen once; the top ten hold about 16%. The sample originates from a study of blood T cell repertoires in COVID-19. Background on the study: The origin of the acute and convalescent COVID-19 samples was the United States, Italy and Spain. In each case, the material was cDNA or gDNA derived from T cells, B-cell-depleted T cells, or PBMCs.

Sequencing was performed on peripheral blood. This clonotype was obtained from a woman aged 45-65 years who had recovered from COVID-19.

CDR3 sequence: CASSLGRGEQFF. As DNA, the CDR3 is TGTGCCAGCAGCTTAGGGCGGGGTGAGCAGTTCTTC. This chain links TRBV7-9 with TRBJ2-1, with TRBD2 as a possible D gene (6 bases). This CDR3 comprises 12 residues. V was cut by 1 base and J by 9 bases, with 7 bases left in between. CDR1 is SEHNR and CDR2 is FQNEAQ in the germline V gene (reference sequence).